Each of the 7 T cell receptor beta chains below was sequenced from the same sample in a study of post-analysis software for immune sequencing data. Whole-study findings and limits: Five TRBV segments were more frequent in patients than controls; TRBV5-6, TRBV5-1 and TRBV20-1 belonged to this group.

The authors incorporated unique molecular identifiers into the TCR beta cDNA libraries. MiXCR was run by TCRdb on the PCR reads, yielding one entry per CDR3 protein. This table has hundreds of thousands of distinct CDR3 sequences, 35% to 45% appearing once. These TCRs are of unknown antigen specificity. Sequenced input: blood. The source is a girl aged 10-17 years with multiple sclerosis.

On this clonotype: Possible read error: a much larger clone is one base away. The chain carries TRBV12-3 or TRBV12-4 and TRBJ2-1; TRBD1 aligns across 9 bases. TRBJ2-7 matches the DNA end more closely, so the J call is doubtful. The CDR3 has 15 amino acids. This CDR3 is CASSPPGQGYNEQYF. The CDR3 DNA is TGTGCCAGCAGTCCGCCGGGACAGGGCTACAATGAGCAGTACTTC.

This clonotype appeared many times. The chain recombines TRBV5-1 with TRBJ1-2; 7 bases agree with TRBD1. Unmatched junction bases numbered 11, after V lost 5 bases and J lost 4 bases. The CDR3 consists of 15 residues. Germline CDR1 reads SGHRS; CDR2 reads YFSETQ. The DNA for the CDR3 is TGCGCCAGCAGGTCCGGGACAGATGGTCCCTATGGCTACACCTTC. The encoded protein is CASRSGTDGPYGYTF.

The V call is TRBV11-2, the J call TRBJ1-1, with TRBD1 as a possible D gene (5 bases). Per the germline V gene, CDR1 is SGHAT and CDR2 is FQNNGV. This CDR3 has 14 residues. The V end lost 5 bases, the J end lost 6 bases, and 16 bases lay between the germline ends. The CDR3 region is CASSVSGMGAEAFF. The CDR3 DNA sequence: TGTGCCAGCAGCGTCTCAGGGATGGGGGCTGAAGCTTTCTTT.

Notes on this clonotype: A much larger clone lies a single base off, so this may be a read error. CDR3 protein: CASSLTSSIDDYTF. The CDR3, as DNA: TGTGCCAGCAGCTTGACATCTTCGATCGATGACTACACCTTC. The chain combines TRBV28 with TRBJ1-2, with no clear D. The germline V gene encodes CDR1 MDHEN and CDR2 SYDVKM. The ends were cut back, 6 bases at V and 10 bases at J, with 21 bases in the middle. This CDR3 contains 14 residues.

The chain combines TRBV7-9 with TRBJ1-2, with 7 bases identical to TRBD1. V lost 4 bases, J lost 6 bases, and 5 bases stayed unmatched. CDR1 is SEHNR and CDR2 is FQNEAQ in the germline V gene (reference sequence). This CDR3 has 13 residues. CDR3 loop: CASSSQGEDGYTF. CDR3 nucleotides: TGTGCCAGCAGCTCGCAGGGGGAGGATGGCTACACCTTC.

This clonotype was observed a handful of times. This chain uses TRBV20-1 with TRBJ2-2; the D is unclear. The CDR3 totals 15 residues. Trimming took 6 bases from V and 6 from J, leaving 20 bases between them. CDR1 and CDR2 from the germline V gene are DFQATT and SNEGSKA (reference sequence). In nucleotides, the CDR3 is TGCAGTGCCTTAGGGTCCAACAGAGGCGCCGGGGAGCTGTTTTTT. This encodes CSALGSNRGAGELFF.

The chain has TRBV2 and TRBJ1-5, with D unresolved. Germline V CDR1 and CDR2: SNHLY, FYNNEI. CDR3 size: 15 residues. The V gene lost 4 bases and the J gene lost 0 bases, with 10 bases spanning the gap. The CDR3 nucleotides are TGTGCCAGCAGTGGGGGATCCTATAGCAATCAGCCCCAGCATTTT. Amino acids: CASSGGSYSNQPQHF.